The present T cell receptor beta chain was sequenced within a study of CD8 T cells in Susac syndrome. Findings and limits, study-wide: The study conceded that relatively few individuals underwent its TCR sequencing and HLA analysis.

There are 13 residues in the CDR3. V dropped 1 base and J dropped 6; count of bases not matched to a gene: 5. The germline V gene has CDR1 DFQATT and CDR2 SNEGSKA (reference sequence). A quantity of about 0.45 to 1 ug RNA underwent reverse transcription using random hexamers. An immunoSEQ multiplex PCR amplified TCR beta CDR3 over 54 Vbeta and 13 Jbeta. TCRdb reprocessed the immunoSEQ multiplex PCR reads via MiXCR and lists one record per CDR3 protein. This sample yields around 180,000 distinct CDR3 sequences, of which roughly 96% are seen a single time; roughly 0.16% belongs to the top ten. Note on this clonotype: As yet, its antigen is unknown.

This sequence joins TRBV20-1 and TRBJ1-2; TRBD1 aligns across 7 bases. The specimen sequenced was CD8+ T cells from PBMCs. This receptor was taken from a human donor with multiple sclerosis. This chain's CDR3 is CSARATGEDGYTF. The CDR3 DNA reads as TGCAGTGCTAGAGCCACAGGGGAAGATGGCTACACCTTC.